Listed here are 11 T cell receptor beta chains from one sample, sequenced in a study of blood T cell repertoires in COVID-19. Method: immunoSEQ multiplex PCR; TCRdb's copy keeps in-frame clones and lacks some. The sample holds over 130,000 clones, 70% to 85% seen once. Material: PBMCs or T cells enriched from blood (not recorded which). These receptor sequences come from a woman younger than 35 who had been exposed to COVID-19.

This clone was found once. The chain is built from TRBV7-9 and TRBJ1-2; no clear D. The germline gives CDR1 SEHNR, CDR2 FQNEAQ (reference sequence). The CDR3 loop spans 13 amino acids. Trimming removed 1 base from V and 4 bases from J, with 7 bases in between. CDR3 loop: CASSLVESYGYTF. The CDR3, as DNA: TGTGCCAGCAGCTTAGTTGAGAGCTATGGCTACACCTTC.

The gene calls are TRBV28 and TRBJ1-2; D might be TRBD1 (5 bases). This CDR3 region has 14 residues. Trimming left V 3 bases short and J 2 bases short, with 10 bases between. Germline CDR1 MDHEN, CDR2 SYDVKM. The CDR3 region is CASSFPTANYGYTF. DNA of the CDR3: TGTGCCAGCAGTTTCCCGACAGCGAACTATGGCTACACCTTC.

This chain joins TRBV6-4 and TRBJ2-2; 8 bases line up with TRBD2. V gave up 7 bases and J gave up 6 bases; unmatched junction bases: 16. The germline V gene encodes CDR1 MRHNA and CDR2 SNTAGT. The CDR3 is 17 residues long. The CDR3 loop reads CASTHPMDSGSPGELFF. The DNA of the CDR3 is TGTGCCAGCACTCACCCGATGGACAGCGGGAGTCCCGGGGAGCTGTTTTTT.

The rearrangement uses TRBV6-5 and TRBJ1-4; 9 bases agree with TRBD1. V lost 0 bases and J lost 7; bases outside the gene matches: 3. The CDR3 runs to 15 residues. Looked up from germline, CDR1 is MNHEY and CDR2 is SVGAGI. DNA of the CDR3: TGTGCCAGCAGTTACTCGGACAGGGGAGGTGAAAAACTGTTTTTT. Its protein product is CASSYSDRGGEKLFF.

This chain links TRBV27 with TRBJ1-6; D is undetermined. The V and J ends lost 5 bases and 7 bases respectively, with 15 bases between them. Germline V lookup: CDR1 MNHEY, CDR2 SMNVEV (reference sequence). The CDR3 spans 15 residues. The CDR3 DNA follows: TGTGCCAGCAGTCCCGATAGAAGGAGGAATTCACCCCTCCACTTT. Residues: CASSPDRRRNSPLHF.

In this sample, this clone turned up once. DNA of the CDR3: TGCGCCAGCAGGTCCGCTAATTCACCATACGAGCAGTACTTC. Its translation: CASRSANSPYEQYF. The V gene is TRBV5-1, the J gene TRBJ2-7, with D uncertain. The CDR3 runs to 14 residues. V was shortened by 5 bases and J by 4 bases, with 16 bases between the two germline ends. Germline V gene data show CDR1 as SGHRS and CDR2 as YFSETQ.

This clone was picked up many times. V usage is TRBV6-5 and J usage is TRBJ1-1; D call uncertain. The CDR3 loop spans 12 amino acids. Per the germline V gene, CDR1 is MNHEY and CDR2 is SVGAGI. Trimming removed 5 bases at V and 5 bases at J, with 9 bases between. The CDR3 bases are TGTGCCAGCAGTAAACTTGAGACTGAAGCTTTCTTT. Protein product: CASSKLETEAFF.

This chain connects TRBV24-1 to TRBJ2-7; 7 nucleotides agree with TRBD2. The V segment lost 4 bases and the J segment 5 bases; nucleotides outside the gene matches: 7. From germline, CDR1 is KGHDR and CDR2 SFDVKD. The CDR3 consists of 14 residues. CDR3 DNA sequence: TGTGCCACCAGTGAGGTGGGAGGGTACCACGAGCAGTACTTC. Amino acid sequence: CATSEVGGYHEQYF.

This sequence joins TRBV19 and TRBJ2-7, with D unresolved. This CDR3 is built from 13 residues. Trimming left V 9 bases short and J 2 bases short, with 14 bases between. Looked up from germline, CDR1 is LNHDA and CDR2 is SQIVND (reference sequence). CDR3 nucleotides: TGTGCCAGCAATGTAAACGGAGCCTACGAGCAGTACTTC. Translated, it gives CASNVNGAYEQYF.

The V gene is TRBV18, the J gene TRBJ1-3, with TRBD1 identical over 8 bases. Germline trimming cut 0 bases from V and 8 bases from J; bases unmatched to any gene: 3. The CDR3 runs 14 residues. CDR1 KGHSH and CDR2 LQKENI come from the germline V gene. CDR3 protein: CASSPPGQADTIYF. The CDR3 DNA follows: TGTGCCAGCTCACCACCGGGACAGGCTGACACCATATATTTT.

The gene calls are TRBV5-8 and TRBJ1-1; 10 nucleotides agree with TRBD1. CDR1 and CDR2 from the germline V gene are SGHTS and YDEGEE. The CDR3 runs to 17 residues. The V gene end was trimmed by 1 base and the J gene end by 7 bases; junction bases not matched to a gene: 13. CDR3 coding DNA: TGTGCCAGCAGCTTGATTCGTTCCGGGACAGGGGTCTTTGAAGCTTTCTTT. This translates into CASSLIRSGTGVFEAFF.